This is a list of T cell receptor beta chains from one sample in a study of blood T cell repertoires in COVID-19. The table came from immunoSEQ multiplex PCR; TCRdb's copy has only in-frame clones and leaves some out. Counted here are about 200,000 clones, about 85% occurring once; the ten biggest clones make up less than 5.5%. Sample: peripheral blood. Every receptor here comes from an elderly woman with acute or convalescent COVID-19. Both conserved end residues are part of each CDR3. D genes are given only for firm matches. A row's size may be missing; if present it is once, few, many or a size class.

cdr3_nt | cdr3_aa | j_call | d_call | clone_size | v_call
TGCAGCGTTGAGGACAGGGGCACTGGGGGACCCCAGCATTTT | CSVEDRGTGGPQHF | TRBJ1-5 | TRBD1 | NA | TRBV29-1
TGTGCCAGCAGTGCAATACGGGACTACAATGAGCAGTTCTTC | CASSAIRDYNEQFF | TRBJ2-1 | NA | NA | TRBV2
TGTGCCAGCAGCCTGCTAAGGACAGTACCTGGGGAGCAGTACTTC | CASSLLRTVPGEQYF | TRBJ2-7 | NA | once | TRBV7-2
TGTGCCAGCAGCCCCCCAGGGGTAGAGTCAGCTTTCTTT | CASSPPGVESAFF | TRBJ1-1 | NA | NA | TRBV7-9
TGTGCCAGCAGCTTAACTAGCGATCAGCCCCAGCATTTT | CASSLTSDQPQHF | TRBJ1-5 | NA | few | TRBV7-9
TGTGCCAGCAGTCTACCGGGACTAGCGGACAATGAGCAGTTCTTC | CASSLPGLADNEQFF | TRBJ2-1 | TRBD2 | NA | TRBV27
TGTGCCAGCAGCGGTACAGGGAGTAATTCACCCCTCCACTTT | CASSGTGSNSPLHF | TRBJ1-6 | NA | NA | TRBV14
TGCGCCAGCAGCCTGCAAACTAGAACAGACCTCTCCTACAATGAGCAGTTCTTC | CASSLQTRTDLSYNEQFF | TRBJ2-1 | NA | NA | TRBV5-1
TGTGCCAGTAGCCCGGGGGGACAGGGATTTTTGAGGCCCCAGCATTTT | CASSPGGQGFLRPQHF | TRBJ1-5 | TRBD1 | NA | TRBV19
TGTGCCAGCAGTGAGGGTTCCCAGGGAACAGATACGCAGTATTTT | CASSEGSQGTDTQYF | TRBJ2-3 | NA | NA | TRBV6-4
TGTGCCAGCAGTTATAGAGCCACTTACAATGAGCAGTTCTTC | CASSYRATYNEQFF | TRBJ2-1 | NA | NA | TRBV6-2/TRBV6-3
TGTGCCTGGAGTGTACCAAGACAGGGGGGCATTCAGTACTTC | CAWSVPRQGGIQYF | TRBJ2-4 | TRBD1 | NA | TRBV30
TGTGCCAGCAGTGAAGCGCGGCTAGCGGGAGCCTTCGACACCGGGGAGCTGTTTTTT | CASSEARLAGAFDTGELFF | TRBJ2-2 | TRBD2 | NA | TRBV6-1
TGTGCCACCAGCAGAGGAGACTATGGCTACACCTTC | CATSRGDYGYTF | TRBJ1-2 | NA | once | TRBV15
TGCGCCAGCAGTCCCGGACAGGGTCTCTATGGCTACACCTTC | CASSPGQGLYGYTF | TRBJ1-2 | TRBD1 | NA | TRBV10-1
TGTGCCAGCAGCCCCATACTGGGACAGGGATCTGAGAACACTGAAGCTTTCTTT | CASSPILGQGSENTEAFF | TRBJ1-1 | TRBD1 | NA | TRBV11-2
TGTGCCAGCAGCTTAGTAGCGGGCTCCTACGAGCAGTACTTC | CASSLVAGSYEQYF | TRBJ2-7 | TRBD2 | NA | TRBV11-3
TGTGCCTACGGGACTTACCTGCTGCTGCAGCCCCAGCATTTT | CAYGTYLLLQPQHF | TRBJ1-5 | NA | NA | TRBV6-9
TGTGCCAGCAGCCAACCGTCCGGGACTAGCACCGGGGAGCTGTTTTTT | CASSQPSGTSTGELFF | TRBJ2-2 | TRBD2 | NA | TRBV3-1/TRBV3-2
TGTGCCAGCAGCGTAGGGGGGACTAGCGGGAGCCCCAGGACCGGGGAGCTGTTTTTT | CASSVGGTSGSPRTGELFF | TRBJ2-2 | TRBD2 | once | TRBV9
TGTGCCAGCAGCACCCAGGCGGGGGCGGCTGAGCAGTTCTTC | CASSTQAGAAEQFF | TRBJ2-1 | NA | NA | TRBV7-9
TGTGCCAGCAGCCAAGATAAGGGGACAGGCACCGGGGAGCTGTTTTTT | CASSQDKGTGTGELFF | TRBJ2-2 | TRBD1 | NA | TRBV14
TGCGCCAGCAGCTTAGGAGGCGGGATCCAAGAGACCCAGTACTTC | CASSLGGGIQETQYF | TRBJ2-5 | NA | NA | TRBV5-1
TGTGCTAGTGGTTTAGGACTACCAAACAATGAGCAGTTCTTC | CASGLGLPNNEQFF | TRBJ2-1 | NA | once | TRBV12-5
TGTGCCAGCAGCTCTGACAGAACAACTAATGAAAAACTGTTTTTT | CASSSDRTTNEKLFF | TRBJ1-4 | NA | NA | TRBV7-9
TGTGCCAGCAGTGAAGGGGGGAGGACGGCTAATGAAAAACTGTTTTTT | CASSEGGRTANEKLFF | TRBJ1-4 | NA | few | TRBV6-1
TGTGCCAGCACCCCGTACGGGACAGGGGACTACGAGCAGTACTTC | CASTPYGTGDYEQYF | TRBJ2-7 | TRBD1 | NA | TRBV6-5
TGTGCCAGCAGCTTATTTGTGGCAGGGTATGGCTACACCTTC | CASSLFVAGYGYTF | TRBJ1-2 | NA | NA | TRBV7-2
TGCAGCGTTGAGATCCGGGGTATGGCAACTAATGAAAAACTGTTTTTT | CSVEIRGMATNEKLFF | TRBJ1-4 | NA | once | TRBV29-1
TGTGCCAGCTCACCACCAGACGTCTACTACGCGCAGTACTTC | CASSPPDVYYAQYF | TRBJ2-7 | NA | few | TRBV18
TGCGCCAGCAGTGAAGGGGGGGAAGCAGATACGCAGTATTTT | CASSEGGEADTQYF | TRBJ2-3 | NA | NA | TRBV10-1
TGTGCCAGCAGTTTTCTTGGGAGTAGTGGGGAGACCCAGTACTTC | CASSFLGSSGETQYF | TRBJ2-5 | NA | NA | TRBV6-2/TRBV6-3
TGTGCCAGCAGTCAGCCTGGACAGGGCAATCAGCCCCAGCATTTT | CASSQPGQGNQPQHF | TRBJ1-5 | TRBD1 | NA | TRBV6-5
TGTGCCAGCAGCTCCGTCACTAATGAAAAACTGTTTTTT | CASSSVTNEKLFF | TRBJ1-4 | NA | few | TRBV9
TGTGCCAGCAGCTTACTTGGACAGGGGGCGCGCAGCACTGAAGCTTTCTTT | CASSLLGQGARSTEAFF | TRBJ1-1 | TRBD1 | NA | TRBV11-2
TGCAGTGGAGGTAGCTTGGAGACCCAGTACTTC | CSGGSLETQYF | TRBJ2-5 | NA | once | TRBV20-1
TGTGCCAGCAGTTACATAGGACAGGAAGCTTTCTTT | CASSYIGQEAFF | TRBJ1-1 | NA | NA | TRBV6-6
TGTGCCAGCAGCCAAGCAGAAAACATTCAGTACTTC | CASSQAENIQYF | TRBJ2-4 | NA | NA | TRBV3-1/TRBV3-2
TGTGCCAGCAGTGAGCGGCCCAGCTCCTACAATGAGCAGTTCTTC | CASSERPSSYNEQFF | TRBJ2-1 | NA | NA | TRBV28
TGCGCCAGCAGCCAAGGAGGAGCTAATGAAAAACTGTTTTTT | CASSQGGANEKLFF | TRBJ1-4 | NA | NA | TRBV4-3
TGTGCCAGCAGCTTACGTAGTCAGCCCCAGCATTTT | CASSLRSQPQHF | TRBJ1-5 | NA | NA | TRBV7-2
TGTGCCAGCAGCCTAGAAAGAGACAGCACCGGGGAGCTGTTTTTT | CASSLERDSTGELFF | TRBJ2-2 | NA | NA | TRBV13
TGCGCCAGCAGCTTGGACGACGGGACAGATACGCAGTATTTT | CASSLDDGTDTQYF | TRBJ2-3 | NA | NA | TRBV5-1
TGTGCCAGCAGTGAAGGAGGGCCGGACTATGGCTACACCTTC | CASSEGGPDYGYTF | TRBJ1-2 | NA | NA | TRBV6-1
TGTGCCAGCAGTACCCCGGGAGTCTACGAGCAGTACTTC | CASSTPGVYEQYF | TRBJ2-7 | NA | NA | TRBV6-5
TGTGCCAGCAATGAAGCCGGGACAGGGAGAAATGGTGGAAACACCATATATTTT | CASNEAGTGRNGGNTIYF | TRBJ1-3 | TRBD1 | NA | TRBV28
TGTGCTAGCAGCTTTGGGACAGACACCGGGGAGCTGTTTTTT | CASSFGTDTGELFF | TRBJ2-2 | TRBD1 | once | TRBV7-7
TGCAGTGCTAGTGGGGGGCTGACTGAAGCTTTCTTT | CSASGGLTEAFF | TRBJ1-1 | NA | NA | TRBV20-1
TGTGCCAGCAGCTTAGGGGCAGGATTAGTGTTCGAGCAGTACTTC | CASSLGAGLVFEQYF | TRBJ2-7 | NA | NA | TRBV7-9
TGTGCCAGCAGCTTGAGACTAGCGGGAGGAACCGGGGAGCTGTTTTTT | CASSLRLAGGTGELFF | TRBJ2-2 | TRBD2 | NA | TRBV7-9
TGTGCCAGCGGCCCACCTTATGGAATCGGCAGGGACACCATATATTTT | CASGPPYGIGRDTIYF | TRBJ1-3 | NA | many | TRBV7-9
TGTGCCAGCAGCGTAGTGGGGGCTCCGGAGACCCAGTACTTC | CASSVVGAPETQYF | TRBJ2-5 | NA | NA | TRBV9
TGTGCCAGCAGGCCGGGGTCCTCCTACGAGCAGTACTTC | CASRPGSSYEQYF | TRBJ2-7 | NA | NA | TRBV6-5
TGTGCCAGCTCACCGTTACCGGCGGACTACGAGCAGTACTTC | CASSPLPADYEQYF | TRBJ2-7 | NA | NA | TRBV18
TGTGCCAGCAGTCCACAGGACCTAGGCACTGAAGCTTTCTTT | CASSPQDLGTEAFF | TRBJ1-1 | NA | NA | TRBV28